This T cell receptor (beta chain) appears in the sequencing data of a study of cytomegalovirus exposure and HLA in healthy donors. With V trimmed by 2 bases and J by 5 bases, 12 bases remained unmatched. Per the germline V gene, CDR1 is SGHVS and CDR2 is FQNEAQ. This CDR3 contains 17 residues. PCR was performed using 60 Vbeta and 13 Jbeta primers. Profiled with immunoSEQ multiplex PCR; TCRdb holds only in-frame clones, not every one. The sample gives fewer than 150,000 clones, roughly three quarters of which show up once; approximately 4.9% is in the top ten. The TCR comes from a woman between 50 and 59 years old in good health and CMV-seronegative. The chain recombines TRBV7-8 with TRBJ1-1, with TRBD1 matching over 9 bases. Source material: PBMCs. Here the CDR3 reads CASSLSLIRQGGTEAFF. CDR3 coding DNA: TGTGCCAGCAGCTTATCCTTGATACGACAGGGGGGAACTGAAGCTTTCTTT.